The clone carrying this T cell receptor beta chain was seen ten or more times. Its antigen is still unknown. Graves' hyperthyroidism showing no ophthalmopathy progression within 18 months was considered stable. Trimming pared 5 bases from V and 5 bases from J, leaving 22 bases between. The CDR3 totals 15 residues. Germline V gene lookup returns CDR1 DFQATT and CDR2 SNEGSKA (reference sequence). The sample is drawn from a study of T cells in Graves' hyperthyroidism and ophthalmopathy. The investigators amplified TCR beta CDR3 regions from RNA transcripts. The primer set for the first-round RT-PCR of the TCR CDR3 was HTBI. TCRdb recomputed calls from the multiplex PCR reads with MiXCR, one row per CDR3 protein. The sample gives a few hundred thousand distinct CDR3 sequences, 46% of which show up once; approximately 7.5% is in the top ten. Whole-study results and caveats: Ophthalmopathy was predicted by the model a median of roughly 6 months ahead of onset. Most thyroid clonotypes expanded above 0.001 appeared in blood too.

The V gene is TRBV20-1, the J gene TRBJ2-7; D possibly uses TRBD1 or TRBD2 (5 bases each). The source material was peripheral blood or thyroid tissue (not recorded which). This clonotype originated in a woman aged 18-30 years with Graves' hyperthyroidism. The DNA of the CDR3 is TGCAGTGCTCTTACCTTTCGGGGCCATCAGAACGAGCAGTACTTC. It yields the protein CSALTFRGHQNEQYF.